The sample holds many counts of the clone carrying this T cell receptor (beta chain). The antigen is undetermined. This specimen comes from a study of Graves' ophthalmopathy and Graves' hyperthyroidism. General observations from the study: From stable hyperthyroidism, ophthalmopathy was separated by a 13-signature model with 85% to 90% sensitivity and less than 82% specificity.

The study amplified TCR beta CDR3 regions using RNA transcripts. Second-round multiplex PCR came after a first-round RT-PCR that employed HTBI primers. TCRdb called the multiplex PCR reads again in MiXCR, with one record for every CDR3 protein. The repertoire holds 650,000 to 900,000 distinct CDR3 sequences, 40% seen once, with 44% in the top ten. The CDR3 totals 13 residues. Trimming took off 3 bases at V and 2 bases at J, with 8 bases between the two ends. Germline V lookup: CDR1 SQVTM, CDR2 ANQGSEA. The PBMCs were taken from approximately 9 ml of fresh peripheral blood. The sequencing input was peripheral blood. This clonotype originated in an adult man with Graves' ophthalmopathy. The V call is TRBV29-1, the J call TRBJ1-3, with a possible D match to TRBD1 (6 bases). The CDR3 DNA is TGCAGCGTTGACCCAGGGGCTGGAAACACCATATATTTT. Translating gives CSVDPGAGNTIYF.